A selection of T cell receptor beta chains follows, all from one sample in a study of T cell responses to AZD1222 COVID-19 vaccine. Generated by immunoSEQ multiplex PCR, the TCRdb table keeps only in-frame clones and is missing some. Among roughly 160,000 clones listed, approximately 90% were seen once. Sequencing used peripheral blood, obtained 28 days after the second AZD1222 dose. These receptor sequences come from an adult who received the AZD1222 COVID-19 vaccine. CDR3s include the opening cysteine and the closing phenylalanine or tryptophan. D genes are given only for firm matches. Size tells how often a clone was seen (once, few, many) or the class of an expanded clone, and some rows leave it out.

TRBD2 | NA | TRBJ2-7 | TRBV13 | TGTGCCAGCAGCTTTAATAGCGGGGGAAGCTCCTACGAGCAGTACTTC | CASSFNSGGSSYEQYF
NA | NA | TRBJ1-5 | TRBV6-5 | TGTGCCAGCCGGTTTCGGGGAAGCAATCAGCCCCAGCATTTT | CASRFRGSNQPQHF
NA | few | TRBJ1-2 | TRBV12-3/TRBV12-4 | TGTGCCAGCAGTTTTTTCTCCTACTATGGCTACACCTTC | CASSFFSYYGYTF
NA | few | TRBJ1-6 | TRBV6-5 | TGTGCCAGCAGCAGGGTTTCACCCCTCCACTTT | CASSRVSPLHF
TRBD1 | NA | TRBJ1-2 | TRBV6-5 | TGTGCCAGCAGACGGGGACAGGGGACGTATGGCTACACCTTC | CASRRGQGTYGYTF
TRBD2 | NA | TRBJ2-7 | TRBV5-4 | TGTGCCAGCAGCTTAAGAGCGGGGTCTTTGGAGCAGTACTTC | CASSLRAGSLEQYF
TRBD1 | NA | TRBJ1-4 | TRBV7-2 | TGTGCCAGTTCAAGGGACAGAGGGAATGAAAAACTGTTTTTT | CASSRDRGNEKLFF
NA | NA | TRBJ1-4 | TRBV18 | TGTGCCAGCTCACCGGCCGTCCTTTCAACTAATGAAAAACTGTTTTTT | CASSPAVLSTNEKLFF
NA | NA | TRBJ1-3 | TRBV6-5 | TGTGCCAGCAGTCTACAGGACTCTGGAAACACCATATATTTT | CASSLQDSGNTIYF
NA | NA | TRBJ1-2 | TRBV27 | TGTGCCAGCAGCGACACCCCTAACTATGGCTACACCTTC | CASSDTPNYGYTF
NA | NA | TRBJ1-4 | TRBV14 | TGTGCCAGCAGCCAAGAAGAAGATGGGAATGAAAAACTGTTTTTT | CASSQEEDGNEKLFF
NA | NA | TRBJ2-7 | TRBV7-9 | TGTGCCAGCAGCTTAGACAGGCCTTTGGAGCAGTACTTC | CASSLDRPLEQYF
TRBD2 | NA | TRBJ2-1 | TRBV10-1 | TGCGCCAGCAGTGGAGCGGGGGCCTACAATGAGCAGTTCTTC | CASSGAGAYNEQFF
NA | NA | TRBJ1-1 | TRBV29-1 | TGCAGCTTTCGTTCTCCCACTGAAGCTTTCTTT | CSFRSPTEAFF
NA | NA | TRBJ1-2 | TRBV14 | TGTGCCAGCAGCCACGACGAGGACTATGGCTACACCTTC | CASSHDEDYGYTF
NA | NA | TRBJ1-2 | TRBV7-2 | TGTGCCAGCAGCCTGGGGACACAAGCCTATGGCTACACCTTC | CASSLGTQAYGYTF
NA | NA | TRBJ2-7 | TRBV7-2 | TGTGCCAGCAGCTTAGGGAGCCCCCTCTACGAGCAGTACTTC | CASSLGSPLYEQYF
NA | NA | TRBJ2-1 | TRBV12-3/TRBV12-4 | TGTGCCAGCAGCTCGAACGGGAACAATGAGCAGTTCTTC | CASSSNGNNEQFF
TRBD1 | NA | TRBJ1-1 | TRBV7-9 | TGTGCCAGCAGCTTACCGGGACAGGGATACACTGAAGCTTTCTTT | CASSLPGQGYTEAFF
NA | NA | TRBJ2-3 | TRBV3-1/TRBV3-2 | TGTGCCAGCAGCCAAGCCACAGGAGTCACAGATACGCAGTATTTT | CASSQATGVTDTQYF
TRBD1 | NA | TRBJ1-2 | TRBV2 | TGTGCCAGCAGTGAAGGGGAGGTGACAGGGCCGCACTATGGCTACACCTTC | CASSEGEVTGPHYGYTF
NA | NA | TRBJ1-1 | TRBV6-5 | TGTGCCAGCAGTTATGGGGGGGCGAAGGGCACTGAAGCTTTCTTT | CASSYGGAKGTEAFF
NA | NA | TRBJ1-2 | TRBV5-1 | TGCGCCAGCAGCTTGGTAACGGGTAACTATGGCTACACCTTC | CASSLVTGNYGYTF
NA | NA | TRBJ2-3 | TRBV9 | TGTGCCAGCAGCGTAGGAGTAGCCCTGTCGGCCCTCACAGATACGCAGTATTTT | CASSVGVALSALTDTQYF
NA | NA | TRBJ2-2 | TRBV6-5 | TGTGCCAGCAGTATCGAGATCGCGAACACCGGGGAGCTGTTTTTT | CASSIEIANTGELFF
NA | NA | TRBJ2-7 | TRBV27 | TGTGCCAGCAGTTTGCCCAGCCACGAGCAGTACTTC | CASSLPSHEQYF
NA | NA | TRBJ2-7 | TRBV2 | TGTGCCAGCAGGGGGGGCTACGAGCAGTACTTC | CASRGGYEQYF
NA | few | TRBJ1-5 | TRBV18 | TGTGCCAGCTCACAGGCGGATAGCAATCAGCCCCAGCATTTT | CASSQADSNQPQHF
TRBD1 | NA | TRBJ2-3 | TRBV5-4 | TGTGCCAGCAGCTACGACAGGGGGCGGGCAGATACGCAGTATTTT | CASSYDRGRADTQYF
NA | few | TRBJ1-5 | TRBV7-6 | TGTGCCAGCAGCTCCGATCCGGACCACACTCAGCCCCAGCATTTT | CASSSDPDHTQPQHF
NA | NA | TRBJ2-5 | TRBV24-1 | TGTGCCACCAGTGATTCGAGCCGCCCCATATCCCAAGCAGAGACCCAGTACTTC | CATSDSSRPISQAETQYF
NA | NA | TRBJ1-1 | TRBV14 | TGTGCCAGCAGCCAATTCGGCACTGAAGCTTTCTTT | CASSQFGTEAFF
NA | NA | TRBJ2-7 | TRBV5-4 | TGTGCCAGCAGCCAAGGGCTTAACTACGAGCAGTACTTC | CASSQGLNYEQYF
TRBD2 | NA | TRBJ2-7 | TRBV6-2/TRBV6-3 | TGTGCCAGCAGTTACTCTCCTGGACTAGCCTACGAGCAGTACTTC | CASSYSPGLAYEQYF
TRBD1 | NA | TRBJ2-7 | TRBV7-8 | TGTGCCAGCAGCCGGGACAGGGGGCAGGCCGAGCAGTACTTC | CASSRDRGQAEQYF
NA | NA | TRBJ2-7 | TRBV13 | TGTGCCAGCAGCTTAAGGCCGTTCTACGAGCAGTACTTC | CASSLRPFYEQYF
NA | NA | TRBJ1-5 | TRBV15 | TGTGCCACCAGCAGAGATCGGTTGTGGGGGGGCTATCAGCCCCAGCATTTT | CATSRDRLWGGYQPQHF
NA | NA | TRBJ1-1 | TRBV5-1 | TGCGCCAGCAGCCTCCGGAACACTGAAGCTTTCTTT | CASSLRNTEAFF
NA | NA | TRBJ2-5 | TRBV11-3 | TGTGCCAGCAGCCTAGGTTTGACGGAGACCCAGTACTTC | CASSLGLTETQYF
NA | NA | TRBJ2-2 | TRBV6-1 | TGTGCCAGCAGTGTCCGCGCGGGGAGTAGCACCGGGGAGCTGTTTTTT | CASSVRAGSSTGELFF
NA | few | TRBJ2-7 | TRBV12-3/TRBV12-4 | TGTGCCAGCAGTTTGCGGGGGCCCTACGAGCAGTACTTC | CASSLRGPYEQYF
TRBD2 | once | TRBJ2-4 | TRBV11-2 | TGTGCCAGCAGCTCTTTAGCGGGGGTGCACATTCAGTACTTC | CASSSLAGVHIQYF
NA | NA | TRBJ1-1 | TRBV5-1 | TGCGCCAGCAGCCCGGGCGGGGGGGCTGAAGCTTTCTTT | CASSPGGGAEAFF
TRBD1 | once | TRBJ2-5 | TRBV10-2 | TGCGCCACCCGCGACAGGGGACGAGAGACCCAGTACTTC | CATRDRGRETQYF
NA | NA | TRBJ1-4 | TRBV10-2 | TGCGCCAGCAGCCACAGCCCAACTAATGAAAAACTGTTTTTT | CASSHSPTNEKLFF
NA | NA | TRBJ1-1 | TRBV5-1 | TGCGCCAGCAGCCGAGGGCCAGAAGCTTTCTTT | CASSRGPEAFF
NA | NA | TRBJ1-2 | TRBV6-1 | TGTGCCAGCAGTGAAAACGCCCCGAGGGGTAACTATGGCTACACCTTC | CASSENAPRGNYGYTF